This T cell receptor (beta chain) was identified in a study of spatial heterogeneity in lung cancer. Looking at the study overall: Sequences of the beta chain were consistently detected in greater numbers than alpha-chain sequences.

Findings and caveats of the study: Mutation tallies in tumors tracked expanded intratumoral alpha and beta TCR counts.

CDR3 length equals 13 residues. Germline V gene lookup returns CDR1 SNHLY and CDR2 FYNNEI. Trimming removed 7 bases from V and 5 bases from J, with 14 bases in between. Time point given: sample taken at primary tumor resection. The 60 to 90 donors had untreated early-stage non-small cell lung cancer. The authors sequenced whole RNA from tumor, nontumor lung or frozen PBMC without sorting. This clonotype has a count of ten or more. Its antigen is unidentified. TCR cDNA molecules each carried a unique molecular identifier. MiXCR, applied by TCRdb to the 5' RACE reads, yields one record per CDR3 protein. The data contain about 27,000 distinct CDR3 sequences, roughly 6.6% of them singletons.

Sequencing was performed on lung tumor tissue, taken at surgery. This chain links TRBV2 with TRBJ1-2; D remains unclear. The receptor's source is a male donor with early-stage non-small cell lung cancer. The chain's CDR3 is CASIGTEEYGYTF. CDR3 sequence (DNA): TGTGCCAGCATTGGAACAGAGGAGTATGGCTACACCTTC.